This T cell receptor beta chain was captured in a study of blood T cell repertoires in COVID-19. Study processing details: Cell counts per sample came from amplifying reference gene primers. Produced via immunoSEQ multiplex PCR; TCRdb's table is partial and in-frame only. For V, J and clone size, that table is used; D and trimming come from the DNA. Of around 1,400 clones listed, approximately 94% are singletons. Trimming pared 4 bases from V and 9 bases from J, leaving 19 bases between. The length of the CDR3 is 16 residues. Germline V gene lookup returns CDR1 MNHEY and CDR2 SMNVEV (reference sequence).

The material sequenced was peripheral blood. The TCR originated in a human donor in a cohort sampled during active COVID-19. V is TRBV27 and J is TRBJ1-6; D not certain. For the CDR3, the DNA is TGTGCCAGCAGTTCTCTCTCCCGGGAGGAGAGTTCACCCCTCCACTTT. This translates into CASSSLSREESSPLHF.